This T cell receptor beta chain was obtained from a study of blood T cell repertoires in COVID-19 (dated by TCRdb to the early 2020s). General notes on the study: Samples from collaborators originated in the United States, Italy and Spain and spanned both the acute and convalescent phases of COVID-19. The prospective study material was composed of cDNA or gDNA derived from T cells, B-cell-depleted T cells, or PBMCs. The dataset comprised deeply sampled blood TCRbeta repertoires from subjects exposed to, actively infected with, or recovered from COVID-19. The repertoires were released in a freely available public database meant as a resource for research on the immune response to SARS-CoV-2. The samples were drawn from the first 160 participants of the ongoing ImmuneRACE study and from more than 1,000 subjects provided by 6 global collaborators. A de-identified subject ID, COVID-19 status, age in years and sex were almost always included in the sample metadata. HLA class I and class II types, where available, came from metadata supplied by the sample provider rather than from assay-based typing.

Including cysteine and phenylalanine, the CDR3 has 15 amino acids. Just CDR3 DNA is preserved here, 45 bases in frame from base 1. TCRbeta CDR3 regions were amplified from genomic DNA using the immunoSEQ Assay, a bias-controlled multiplex PCR. In the source study's methods: The number of nucleated cells in each sample was estimated from the amplification of reference gene primers within the assay. To quantify the absolute abundance of each unique TCRbeta CDR3 rearrangement, sequence reads were collapsed and filtered. For each sample, productive Simpson clonality was calculated as the square root of Simpson's diversity index over productive rearrangements. TCRdb mirrors the immuneACCESS table, restricted to in-frame sequences. Some clones are absent from its copies; in checked studies, under half trace to an unresolved V gene, and the reason for the others is unknown. V and J calls and clone size come straight from that table; D and trimming were deduced from the DNA. Within this sample are over 400,000 clones, with 80% to 90% of them counted one time only. 3% to 4% of the sample goes to the ten largest clones.

Collaborating institutions collected whole blood in K2EDTA tubes following their own protocols. For TCRbeta analysis, collaborator samples were shipped as frozen whole blood, as isolated PBMCs, or as DNA extracted from either sample type. Comment on this clone: Its recognized antigen is unknown. Nothing much larger sits one base from this clone, and base qualities are not available.

Results and caveats for the whole study, not just this receptor: Clinical and demographic metadata were provided uncurated, with the amount varying by source and participant.

The sequencing input was peripheral blood. Recombination connected TRBV21-1 to TRBJ1-1. TRBV21-1 is designated a pseudogene. This receptor was identified in a human donor in a cohort sampled during active COVID-19. The DNA reads TGTGCCAGCAGCAAAGAAGAGGGAATGAACACTGAAGCTTTCTTT. It encodes CASSKEEGMNTEAFF.